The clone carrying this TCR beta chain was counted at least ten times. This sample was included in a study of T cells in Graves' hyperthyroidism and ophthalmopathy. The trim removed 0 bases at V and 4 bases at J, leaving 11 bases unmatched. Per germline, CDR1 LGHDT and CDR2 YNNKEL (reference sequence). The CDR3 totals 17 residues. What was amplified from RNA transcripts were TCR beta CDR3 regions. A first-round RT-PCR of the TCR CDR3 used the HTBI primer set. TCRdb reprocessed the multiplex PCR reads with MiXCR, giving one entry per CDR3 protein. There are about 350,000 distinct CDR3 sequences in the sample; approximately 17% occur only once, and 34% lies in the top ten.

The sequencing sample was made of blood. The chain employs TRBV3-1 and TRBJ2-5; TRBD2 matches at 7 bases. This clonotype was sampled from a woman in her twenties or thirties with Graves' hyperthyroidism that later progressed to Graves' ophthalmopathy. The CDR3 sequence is CASSQDKLAYEGETQYF. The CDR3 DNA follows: TGTGCCAGCAGCCAAGATAAACTAGCGTACGAGGGAGAGACCCAGTACTTC.